These T cell receptor beta chains were read from a single sample in a study of CD8+CD57+ T cells in acquired aplastic anemia. A single record per CDR3 protein comes from TCRdb applying MiXCR to the reads. Seen here are under 40,000 distinct CDR3 sequences, more than 75% observed once, and the top ten hold 20% to 25%. Sequenced: sorted CD4+, CD8+, or CD8+CD57+ T cells (not recorded which) from PBMCs. These TCRs come from a human donor in good health, serving as a control. Each CDR3 is given with its conserved first and last residue. D genes are given only for firm matches. Size values are once, few and many counts, or a class for expanded clones, and some rows have none.

v_gene	abundance	j_gene	d_gene	CDR3aa	CDR3nt
TRBV15	-	TRBJ1-1	-	CATSRPTGVNTEAFF	TGTGCCACCAGCAGGCCGACAGGCGTGAACACTGAAGCTTTCTTT
TRBV3-1	-	TRBJ1-1	TRBD1	CASSQGQGREAFF	TGTGCCAGCAGCCAAGGACAGGGGAGGGAGGCTTTCTTT
TRBV24-1	-	TRBJ2-1	TRBD2	CATSDSLAGGYYEQFF	TGTGCCACCAGTGATTCGCTAGCGGGGGGGTATTATGAGCAGTTCTTC
TRBV12-3/TRBV12-4	once	TRBJ2-1	-	CASSQRRNEQFF	TGTGCCAGCAGTCAGAGACGGAATGAGCAGTTCTTC
TRBV19	-	TRBJ1-4	TRBD1	CASSVTGGGIEKLFF	TGTGCCAGTAGTGTGACAGGGGGCGGTATTGAAAAACTGTTTTTT
TRBV25-1	-	TRBJ2-7	-	CASRKLGSSGEQYF	TGTGCCAGCAGGAAGCTAGGGTCCTCCGGTGAGCAGTACTTC
TRBV10-3	few	TRBJ1-6	-	CAISEGGNSPLHF	TGTGCCATCAGCGAGGGGGGGAATTCACCCCTCCACTTT
TRBV10-3	-	TRBJ2-6	-	CAISDGVGEVGANVLTF	TGTGCCATCAGTGACGGGGTAGGGGAGGTTGGGGCCAACGTCCTGACTTTC
TRBV7-6	-	TRBJ1-6	-	CASSLESTNSPLHF	TGTGCCAGCAGCTTAGAATCAACCAATTCACCCCTCCACTTT
TRBV29-1	medium-sized	TRBJ1-2	-	CSVEWGDYGYTF	TGCAGCGTTGAATGGGGAGACTATGGCTACACCTTC
TRBV15	-	TRBJ2-7	-	CATSKGGGSYAQYF	TGTGCCACCAGCAAGGGCGGAGGGTCCTACGCGCAGTACTTC
TRBV6-4	-	TRBJ1-4	-	CASSRRQPDGEKLFF	TGTGCCAGCAGTCGCAGACAACCCGACGGGGAAAAACTGTTTTTT
TRBV19	few	TRBJ1-1	TRBD1	CASSSGQDEAFF	TGTGCCAGTAGTTCGGGACAGGACGAAGCTTTCTTT
TRBV10-3	-	TRBJ2-7	-	CAISESGTYPYEQYF	TGTGCCATCAGTGAGTCCGGGACCTATCCCTACGAGCAGTACTTC
TRBV11-2	-	TRBJ2-7	TRBD1	CASSGTWDRGSYEQYF	TGTGCCAGCAGTGGAACCTGGGACAGGGGATCCTACGAGCAGTACTTC
TRBV10-3	-	TRBJ1-6	-	CAISGNRVYNSPLHF	TGTGCCATCAGTGGAAACAGGGTTTATAATTCACCCCTCCACTTT
TRBV19	few	TRBJ1-1	-	CASSIRNTEAFF	TGTGCCAGTAGTATTAGAAACACTGAAGCTTTCTTT
TRBV7-8	-	TRBJ2-7	TRBD1	CASSLVPGGDEQYF	TGTGCCAGCAGCTTAGTACCAGGGGGCGACGAGCAGTACTTC
TRBV29-1	few	TRBJ2-7	TRBD2	CSVEVDLAGGREQYF	TGCAGCGTTGAGGTGGATCTAGCGGGGGGGCGCGAGCAGTACTTC
TRBV7-9	-	TRBJ2-1	-	CASSSTGTNEQFF	TGTGCCAGCAGCTCGACAGGTACGAATGAGCAGTTCTTC
TRBV19	-	TRBJ1-5	-	CASGRPTGSSNQPQHF	TGTGCCAGTGGCCGACCCACAGGGTCTAGCAATCAGCCCCAGCATTTT
TRBV10-3	once	TRBJ2-1	TRBD1	CAISEPRQGAGNEQFF	TGTGCCATCAGTGAGCCGAGACAGGGGGCAGGTAATGAGCAGTTCTTC
TRBV9	many	TRBJ1-2	-	CASRPGDPANYGYTF	TGTGCCAGCAGGCCTGGAGACCCAGCTAACTATGGCTACACCTTC
TRBV20-1	medium-sized	TRBJ1-1	-	CSAPRVDRHTEAFF	TGCAGTGCCCCGAGGGTCGACAGGCACACTGAAGCTTTCTTT
TRBV5-4	medium-sized	TRBJ1-2	-	CASSLVGQSSLNYGYTF	TGTGCCAGCAGCTTGGTTGGACAAAGCTCCCTTAACTATGGCTACACCTTC
TRBV15	-	TRBJ2-2	-	CATSRGSGSYTGELFF	TGTGCCACCAGCAGAGGGAGCGGGTCGTACACCGGGGAGCTGTTTTTT
TRBV2	-	TRBJ1-5	-	CASSEGSDYHAQHF	TGTGCCAGCAGTGAGGGAAGCGACTATCATGCCCAGCATTTT
TRBV20-1	many	TRBJ1-5	-	CSARPGPLGQPQHF	TGCAGTGCTAGGCCGGGCCCACTGGGTCAGCCCCAGCATTTT
TRBV19	-	TRBJ1-3	-	CASTWAGNSGNTIYF	TGTGCCAGTACGTGGGCAGGGAACTCTGGAAACACCATATATTTT
TRBV29-1	-	TRBJ2-1	-	CSVAGPNEQFF	TGCAGCGTTGCGGGGCCCAATGAGCAGTTCTTC
TRBV20-1	-	TRBJ1-2	TRBD1	CSASDRGRGVGYGYTF	TGCAGTGCTAGTGACAGGGGGCGCGGGGTAGGCTATGGCTACACCTTC
TRBV29-1	-	TRBJ2-5	TRBD1	CSVRDREWETQYF	TGCAGCGTACGGGACAGGGAATGGGAGACCCAGTACTTC
TRBV10-2	-	TRBJ2-1	-	CASSPQTSYNEQFF	TGCGCCAGCAGTCCCCAAACCTCCTACAATGAGCAGTTCTTC
TRBV7-8	-	TRBJ1-1	-	CASSLEMVSWGDGTEAFF	TGTGCCAGCAGCTTAGAAATGGTTTCTTGGGGTGATGGCACTGAAGCTTTCTTT
TRBV25-1	-	TRBJ1-3	-	CASSVGVSGNTIYF	TGCGCCAGCAGTGTAGGGGTCTCTGGAAACACCATATATTTT
TRBV10-3	-	TRBJ1-3	-	CAIKGGGNTIYF	TGTGCCATCAAGGGGGGCGGAAACACCATATATTTT
TRBV29-1	-	TRBJ1-2	-	CSSTARNGYTF	TGCAGCTCCACTGCGAGGAATGGCTACACCTTC
TRBV7-7	-	TRBJ2-7	-	CASSSSGTSYEQYF	TGTGCCAGCAGCTCATCCGGGACATCCTACGAGCAGTACTTC
TRBV19	-	TRBJ1-1	-	CASRSGTANTEAFF	TGTGCCAGTAGATCCGGGACCGCGAACACTGAAGCTTTCTTT
TRBV2	-	TRBJ1-2	TRBD1	CASSDPGQGANGYTF	TGTGCCAGCAGTGACCCGGGACAGGGGGCGAATGGCTACACCTTC
TRBV9	many	TRBJ2-2	TRBD1	CASSAQGLGTELFF	TGTGCCAGCAGCGCACAGGGGTTGGGAACGGAGCTGTTTTTT
TRBV24-1	-	TRBJ1-2	-	CATSDPLLGGYTF	TGTGCCACCAGTGACCCACTATTGGGTGGCTACACCTTC
TRBV7-8	-	TRBJ2-5	-	CASSRQGETQYF	TGTGCCAGCAGCCGTCAGGGGGAGACCCAGTACTTC
TRBV19	-	TRBJ1-1	-	CASTAGMNTEAFF	TGTGCCAGTACTGCAGGGATGAACACTGAAGCTTTCTTT
TRBV2	once	TRBJ2-7	-	CASKLQESPNYEQYF	TGTGCCAGCAAACTACAGGAATCACCCAACTACGAGCAGTACTTC
TRBV20-1	-	TRBJ1-2	TRBD1	CSARLGTGGGDGYTF	TGCAGTGCTAGACTTGGGACAGGGGGAGGTGATGGCTACACCTTC
TRBV10-3	-	TRBJ2-3	-	CAISVNRGDTQYF	TGTGCCATCAGTGTCAACCGGGGAGATACGCAGTATTTT
TRBV19	-	TRBJ1-1	-	CASRVAASWGTEAFF	TGTGCCAGTAGGGTGGCTGCCTCTTGGGGCACTGAAGCTTTCTTT
TRBV24-1	few	TRBJ1-2	-	CATSEGDGYTF	TGTGCCACCAGTGAGGGCGATGGCTACACCTTC
TRBV25-1	-	TRBJ2-5	TRBD2	CASSALGLAGGQETQYF	TGTGCCAGCAGTGCCCTGGGACTAGCGGGGGGGCAAGAGACCCAGTACTTC